Each of the 22 T cell receptor beta chains below was sequenced from the same sample in a study of cytomegalovirus exposure and HLA in healthy donors. The PCR used 60 Vbeta and 13 Jbeta primers. Assay: immunoSEQ multiplex PCR; the TCRdb copy retains only in-frame clones and omits some. The table records 70,000 to 95,000 clones, about 83% of them present only once. Sequencing was done on a sample of PBMCs. These TCRs come from a woman aged 18-29 years in good health and CMV-seropositive.

The V and J genes are TRBV7-6 and TRBJ2-1; 15 nucleotides match TRBD2. Germline CDR1 SGHVS, CDR2 FNYEAQ. This CDR3 has 16 residues. The J segment lost 6 bases and the V segment lost 5 bases, leaving 5 bases of the junction unmatched. In nucleotides, the CDR3 is TGTGCCAGCAGCATAGGGGGACTAGCGGGGGGCAATGAGCAGTTCTTC. This sequence encodes CASSIGGLAGGNEQFF.

The genes are TRBV13 and TRBJ2-1; 9 nucleotides agree with TRBD2. Trimming cost V 6 bases and J 8 bases; bases outside gene matches: 17. The CDR3 covers 17 residues. CDR1 is PRHDT and CDR2 is FYEKMQ in the germline V gene (reference sequence). This CDR3 reads CASREIGGGAWVDEQFF. The DNA for the CDR3 is TGTGCCAGCAGGGAGATTGGCGGGGGGGCATGGGTCGATGAGCAGTTCTTC.

This clone occurred a few times. This chain uses TRBV29-1 with TRBJ1-1, with TRBD1 matching 7 bases. The CDR3 runs to 13 residues. The germline V gene has CDR1 SQVTM and CDR2 ANQGSEA. Trimming took 6 bases from V and 5 from J; bases not matched to a gene: 9. Here the CDR3 DNA reads TGCAGCGTCACGGGACAGACTGGGACTGAAGCTTTCTTT. This translates into CSVTGQTGTEAFF.

This chain connects TRBV6-4 to TRBJ2-7; perhaps TRBD2 as D (6 bases). This CDR3 region has 15 residues. Germline V gene lookup returns CDR1 MRHNA and CDR2 SNTAGT. V shed 5 bases and J shed 2 bases, with 16 bases lying between them. CDR3 sequence (DNA): TGTGCCAGCAGTCTGGGGGGTTGGTCTGCCTACGAGCAGTACTTC. Translated, it gives CASSLGGWSAYEQYF.

The V and J genes are TRBV7-9 and TRBJ2-7; 11 bases are a match to TRBD2. From germline, CDR1 is SEHNR and CDR2 FQNEAQ (reference sequence). Germline trimming cut 1 base from V and 4 bases from J; bases unmatched to any gene: 9. The CDR3 loop spans 17 amino acids. For the CDR3, the DNA is TGTGCCAGCAGCTTAGGATTTGGGGGACTAGCGGATTACGAGCAGTACTTC. Amino acid sequence: CASSLGFGGLADYEQYF.

The chain carries TRBV4-1 and TRBJ1-2, with D perhaps matching TRBD1 (6 bases). This CDR3 contains 14 residues. V shed 1 base and J shed 2 bases, with 8 bases lying between them. The germline V gene encodes CDR1 MGHRA and CDR2 YSYEKL. The CDR3 loop reads CASSQGTGNYGYTF. DNA for the CDR3: TGCGCCAGCAGCCAAGGAACAGGGAACTATGGCTACACCTTC.

This chain uses TRBV29-1 with TRBJ1-2; no clear D gene. The V end lost 7 bases, the J end lost 4 bases, and 13 bases lay between the germline ends. The CDR3 runs to 12 residues. Germline V gene sequence: CDR1 SQVTM, CDR2 ANQGSEA. The chain's CDR3 is CSAPEGSYGYTF. CDR3 nucleotides: TGCAGCGCCCCGGAGGGCAGCTATGGCTACACCTTC.

This clone was picked up a small number of times. The V gene is TRBV6-5, the J gene TRBJ1-1; D gene ambiguous. CDR3 size: 14 residues. Germline V gives CDR1 MNHEY, CDR2 SVGAGI. V lost 3 bases and J 5 bases, leaving 13 bases between the germline ends. CDR3: CASSYSTWATEAFF. CDR3 nucleotides: TGTGCCAGCAGTTATTCGACCTGGGCAACTGAAGCTTTCTTT.

The chain employs TRBV2 and TRBJ2-7, with 7 bases lining up with TRBD1. This CDR3 has 13 amino acids. J gave up 3 bases and V 5 bases, and 4 bases lay outside the gene matches. Germline lookup yields CDR1 SNHLY and CDR2 FYNNEI. CDR3 sequence: CASSRDRLYEQYF. CDR3 nucleotides: TGTGCCAGCAGTCGGGACAGACTCTACGAGCAGTACTTC.

DNA for the CDR3: TGCGCCAGCAGTGTCACCCGAGCGCGAGAGACCCAGTACTTC. Residues: CASSVTRARETQYF. The chain recombines TRBV10-2 with TRBJ2-5, with D uncertain. Trimming left V 4 bases short and J 4 bases short, with 13 bases between. CDR3 length: 14 amino acids. CDR1 and CDR2 from the germline V gene are WSHSY and SAAADI.

The chain uses TRBV4-1 and TRBJ2-5, with a tentative D call TRBD2 (6 bases). Germline V lookup: CDR1 MGHRA, CDR2 YSYEKL. V was cut by 3 bases and J by 4 bases, with 15 bases left in between. CDR3 length equals 15 residues. The CDR3 reads CASSQGGYSPETQYF. The CDR3 bases are TGCGCCAGCAGCCAGGGGGGTTACAGTCCAGAGACCCAGTACTTC.

This clone has just a few counts. The CDR3 bases are TGTGCCAGCAGTGAATTGGGACAGGGCCCGGGTGAGCAGTACTTC. This sequence encodes CASSELGQGPGEQYF. This rearrangement joins TRBV25-1 to TRBJ2-7; 9 bases are a match to TRBD1. From germline, CDR1 is MGHDK and CDR2 SYGVNS. This CDR3 comprises 15 residues. The junction had 8 bases not matched to a gene; V was cut back by 1 base and J by 7 bases.

The chain couples TRBV10-3 to TRBJ1-5; TRBD1 matches at 8 bases. The CDR3 has 13 residues. Germline V gene lookup returns CDR1 ENHRY and CDR2 SYGVKD. V lost 4 bases, J lost 6 bases, and 2 bases stayed unmatched. As DNA, the CDR3 is TGTGCCATCAGTGGGACAGGGTTTCAGCCCCAGCATTTT. Its protein is CAISGTGFQPQHF.

This chain uses TRBV6-1 with TRBJ1-5; TRBD1 matches at 7 bases. The CDR3 has 16 residues. Germline CDR1 MNHNS, CDR2 SASEGT. The V segment lost 0 bases and the J segment 6 bases; nucleotides outside the gene matches: 8. The CDR3 bases are TGTGCCAGCAGTGAAGCGGTGGGGACAGACATTCAGCCCCAGCATTTT. Its translation is CASSEAVGTDIQPQHF.

The V gene is TRBV5-4, the J gene TRBJ2-2, with TRBD1 matching over 11 bases. With V trimmed by 3 bases and J by 5 bases, 6 bases remained unmatched. Germline V gene sequence: CDR1 SGHNT, CDR2 YYREEE (reference sequence). CDR3 length: 16 amino acids. CDR3 in amino acids: CASSSKDRGPTGELFF. The CDR3 region has the DNA TGTGCCAGCAGCTCAAAGGACAGGGGGCCGACCGGGGAGCTGTTTTTT.

This clone showed up just once. The V gene is TRBV2, the J gene TRBJ1-4, with TRBD1 as a possible D gene (6 bases). The germline gives CDR1 SNHLY, CDR2 FYNNEI. CDR3 length: 14 residues. Trimming left V 4 bases short and J 7 bases short, with 13 bases between. The CDR3 DNA reads TGTGCCAGCAGTGTCCCGGGACACACTGAAAAACTGTTTTTT. Translation: CASSVPGHTEKLFF.

A note on this clone: Other DNA sequences within the sample encode an identical CDR3. J is TRBJ1-4 and V is TRBV19; 8 nucleotides align to TRBD1. Germline loops: CDR1 LNHDA, CDR2 SQIVND (reference sequence). V lost 6 bases to trimming and J lost 1 base; unmatched junction nucleotides: 1. The CDR3 totals 14 residues. The CDR3 here is CASRDRGTNEKLFF. CDR3 sequence (DNA): TGTGCCAGTAGAGACAGGGGAACTAATGAAAAACTGTTTTTT.

This sequence joins TRBV5-1 and TRBJ2-1, with D perhaps matching TRBD1 (6 bases). This CDR3 is 15 amino acids long. Germline V lookup: CDR1 SGHRS, CDR2 YFSETQ. V dropped 1 base and J dropped 5 bases, with 13 bases sitting between them. The CDR3 is CASSLKTGTHNEQFF. The CDR3 nucleotides are TGCGCCAGCAGCTTGAAGACCGGGACACACAATGAGCAGTTCTTC.

This clone was observed a single time. The J gene is TRBJ2-5, the V gene TRBV10-3; no reliable D call. V was shortened by 6 bases and J by 4 bases, with 12 bases between the two germline ends. The CDR3 runs to 13 residues. Germline V gives CDR1 ENHRY, CDR2 SYGVKD. CDR3 nucleotides: TGTGCCATCAGCAGCTCCTCGGGAGAGACCCAGTACTTC. Translation: CAISSSSGETQYF.

The gene calls are TRBV4-2 and TRBJ2-1, with TRBD2 identical over 7 bases. Germline values: CDR1 LGHNA, CDR2 YNFKEQ. CDR3 length: 14 amino acids. Losses at the gene ends were 4 bases for V and 5 bases for J; bases not matched to a gene: 5. The CDR3: CASSPGGENNEQFF. CDR3 DNA sequence: TGTGCCAGCAGCCCTGGGGGGGAAAACAATGAGCAGTTCTTC.

This sequence joins TRBV6-4 and TRBJ1-6; D remains unclear. The CDR3 is 14 amino acids. CDR1 and CDR2 from the germline V gene are MRHNA and SNTAGT. Trimming stripped 6 bases from V and 7 bases from J, with 13 bases between. CDR3 loop: CASSAVGENSPLHF. CDR3 sequence (DNA): TGTGCCAGCAGCGCTGTTGGGGAGAATTCACCCCTCCACTTT.

The CDR3 nucleotides read TGCGCCAGCAGCTTGGGCACAGGGTTGGGCAATCAGCCCCAGCATTTT. Protein: CASSLGTGLGNQPQHF. The V gene is TRBV5-1, the J gene TRBJ1-5; a weak D match, TRBD1 (6 bases). This CDR3 has 16 residues. Germline V lookup: CDR1 SGHRS, CDR2 YFSETQ. V gave up 0 bases and J gave up 2 bases, with 12 bases separating them.